This TCR beta chain was recorded in a study of control samples from healthy donors and cancer patients. TCRdb's table, derived via immunoSEQ multiplex PCR, lists solely in-frame clones and lacks some. This sample has 250,000 to 300,000 clones; roughly 82% occur once, and the top ten carry less than 15%. CDR1 is GTSNPN and CDR2 is SVGIG in the germline V gene (reference sequence). V was pared by 0 bases and J by 7 bases, with 15 bases between. There are 14 residues in the CDR3. The V and J genes are TRBV30 and TRBJ1-2, with a possible D match to TRBD1 (5 bases). The sample consisted of PBMCs. This sequence was found in a woman aged 55-70 years with lung cancer. The CDR3 DNA reads as TGTGCCTGGAGTGTACGGGGGGAGACGGTTGGCTACACCTTC. Amino acid sequence: CAWSVRGETVGYTF.